These T cell receptor beta chains were read from a single sample in a study of T cell repertoires in cytomegalovirus infection. TCRdb re-called the reads with MiXCR, one entry per CDR3 protein. The repertoire holds approximately 170,000 distinct CDR3 sequences, 17% seen once, with about 19% in the top ten. The sample consisted of CD8+ T cells from PBMCs. These receptors originate from a human donor in good health (CMV status not recorded). Some clones in this sample may be carry-over from other donors' samples. Each CDR3 is given with its conserved first and last residue. The D gene is left open where the match is weak. The size field is filled for only some rows; it gives once, few, many or a size class.

J gene,V gene,D gene,clone size,CDR3 DNA,CDR3 protein
TRBJ2-1,TRBV7-8,.,.,TGTGCCAGCAGCTTAGCGTGGGGGGGCGCGAGTAATGAGCAGTTCTTC,CASSLAWGGASNEQFF
TRBJ1-2,TRBV25-1,TRBD1,few,TGTGCCAGCAGCCGGGGGTGGACAGGGCGAGAGGACTATGGCTACACCTTC,CASSRGWTGREDYGYTF
TRBJ2-7,TRBV6-2/TRBV6-3,TRBD1,few,TGTGCCAGCAGTCCCGTCGCCGGGACAGACTACGAGCAGTACTTC,CASSPVAGTDYEQYF
TRBJ2-1,TRBV27,.,.,TGTGCCAGCAGCCCTCTCCAGGATAACAATGAGCAGTTCTTC,CASSPLQDNNEQFF
TRBJ2-5,TRBV7-9,.,few,TGTGCCAGCAGCTTGCTCTGGGGGGAAGAGACCCAGTACTTC,CASSLLWGEETQYF
TRBJ2-5,TRBV7-2,.,few,TGTGCCAGCAGCTTTTTTCTACAACACCAAGAGACCCAGTACTTC,CASSFFLQHQETQYF
TRBJ1-2,TRBV10-3,.,.,TGTGCCATCAGCGTCTGGGAAAACGGGGAAATTAACTATGGCTACACCTTC,CAISVWENGEINYGYTF
TRBJ1-1,TRBV7-2,.,.,TGTGCCAGCAGCTTAGAAACTGGGAGGGGCGGGACTGAAGCTTTCTTT,CASSLETGRGGTEAFF
TRBJ1-1,TRBV6-2/TRBV6-3,.,few,TGTGCCAGCACCTACCGGGCAGCAAACACTGAAGCTTTCTTT,CASTYRAANTEAFF
TRBJ2-1,TRBV28,.,.,TGTGCCAGCAGGGGGACTGGACCGCCGAGCAATGAGCAGTTCTTC,CASRGTGPPSNEQFF
TRBJ2-7,TRBV10-3,.,few,TGTGCCATCAGAGGCAGGACAGCTTCTGCGGACGAGCAGTACTTC,CAIRGRTASADEQYF
TRBJ2-2,TRBV6-1,.,.,TGTGCCAGCAACTATCAGGTTTCCGGGGAGCTGTTTTTT,CASNYQVSGELFF
TRBJ2-3,TRBV7-2,TRBD2,.,TGTGCCAGCAGCTTGACGGTCCGTAGCGGGAGAACATCCACAGATACGCAGTATTTT,CASSLTVRSGRTSTDTQYF
TRBJ1-1,TRBV29-1,.,few,TGCAGCGTCCTGACACCGAACACTGAAGCTTTCTTT,CSVLTPNTEAFF
TRBJ1-6,TRBV4-3,.,few,TGCGCCAGCAGCCAAGAGGGATCTGCCCAGGGACATGCCCTCCACTTT,CASSQEGSAQGHALHF